This T cell receptor beta chain appears in the sequencing data of a study of blood T cell repertoires in COVID-19. Across the whole study: The origin of the acute and convalescent COVID-19 samples was the United States, Italy and Spain.

This table comes from immunoSEQ multiplex PCR, and its TCRdb copy is limited to in-frame clones, with some not included. Of around 190,000 clones in the sample, about 85% were seen once. The length of the CDR3 is 15 residues. CDR1 MNHEY and CDR2 SMNVEV come from the germline V gene (reference sequence). Trimming at V came to 5 bases and at J to 0 bases, leaving 6 bases not matched to a gene. The sequenced sample consisted of PBMCs or T cells enriched from blood (not recorded which). This clonotype originated in a woman aged 40 to 50 in a cohort exposed to, infected with or recovered from COVID-19 (not recorded which). V gene TRBV27 combines with J gene TRBJ1-2, with TRBD1 matching 7 bases. The CDR3 region has the DNA TGTGCCAGCAGTCCGTCGACAGGGACTAACTATGGCTACACCTTC. Its protein product is CASSPSTGTNYGYTF.